These 4 T cell receptor beta chains came from one sample sequenced in a study of cytomegalovirus exposure and HLA in healthy donors. The PCR contained 60 Vbeta and 13 Jbeta primers. Only in-frame clones appear in the TCRdb table, and some are missing; sequencing was by immunoSEQ multiplex PCR. Altogether 100,000 to 150,000 clones are present, about four fifths being singletons, with the ten largest covering about 3.5%. Specimen: PBMCs. These TCRs come from a middle-aged man in good health and CMV-seronegative.

The gene calls are TRBV5-1 and TRBJ2-5; 11 bases map to TRBD2. After removal of 1 base from V and 1 base from J, the junction contained 6 bases not matched to a gene. CDR1 is SGHRS, CDR2 YFSETQ, per germline. The CDR3 is made up of 17 amino acids. CDR3 loop: CASSLSVAGGTQETQYF. DNA for the CDR3: TGCGCCAGCAGCTTGTCCGTAGCGGGGGGGACCCAAGAGACCCAGTACTTC. Variable domain in full (rest from reference TRBV5-1 and TRBJ2-5): KAGVTQTPRYLIKTRGQQVTLSCSPISGHRSVSWYQQTPGQGLQFLFEYFSETQRNKGNFPGRFSGRQFSNSRSEMNVSTLELGDSALYLCASSLSVAGGTQETQYFGPGTRLLVL.

The rearrangement joins TRBV2 to TRBJ2-2; 7 bases map to TRBD1. The CDR3 has 15 residues. Looked up from germline, CDR1 is SNHLY and CDR2 is FYNNEI. The V and J ends lost 7 bases and 1 base, in that order; junction bases with no gene match: 6. The CDR3 region is CASTGTALNTGELFF. In DNA form, the CDR3 reads TGTGCCAGCACCGGGACAGCCCTGAACACCGGGGAGCTGTTTTTT.

The V and J genes are TRBV9 and TRBJ2-2; 8 nucleotides line up with TRBD1. This CDR3 has 15 residues. Germline CDR1 and CDR2: SGDLS and YYNGEE. Unmatched junction bases numbered 8, after V lost 4 bases and J lost 6 bases. Written as DNA, the CDR3 is TGTGCCAGCAGCCAGGGGGCGCTTGACCCCGGGGAGCTGTTTTTT. This encodes CASSQGALDPGELFF.

This chain connects TRBV4-3 to TRBJ2-5, with a weak D call TRBD2 (6 bases). The tail of the sequence fits TRBJ2-7 better, so the J call may be wrong. CDR1 is LGHNA, CDR2 YSLEER, per germline. The CDR3 is 13 amino acids. DNA of the CDR3: TGCGCCAGCAGCCAAGAGCGGGACTACGAGCAGTACTTC. This translates into CASSQERDYEQYF.